The 26 T cell receptor beta chains in this list originate from one sample, sequenced in a study of blood T cell repertoires in COVID-19. Measured with immunoSEQ multiplex PCR; TCRdb has only the in-frame clones, and not every one. The profile shows 16,000 or so clones, approximately 90% of them singletons. Sequences were obtained from peripheral blood. The receptors originated from a human donor in a cohort sampled during active COVID-19.

This chain joins TRBV5-4 and TRBJ2-3, with 12 bases lining up with TRBD2. V shed 3 bases and J 4 bases; nucleotides not matched to a gene: 0. This CDR3 contains 14 residues. The germline gives CDR1 SGHNT, CDR2 YYREEE (reference sequence). The CDR3 nucleotides read TGTGCCAGCAGCTCTAGCGGGGGGGCAGATACGCAGTATTTT. It translates to CASSSSGGADTQYF.

A single count supports this clone. The V and J genes are TRBV6-5 and TRBJ2-3; 8 nucleotides align to TRBD2. V lost 8 bases to trimming and J lost 7 bases; unmatched junction nucleotides: 14. Germline-derived CDR1 and CDR2 are MNHEY and SVGAGI. This CDR3 region has 15 residues. Here the CDR3 DNA reads TGTGCCAGCGATCTTACGAGCGGGGGATGGAATACGCAGTATTTT. It encodes CASDLTSGGWNTQYF.

The V call is TRBV3-1 (or the pseudogene TRBV3-2), the J call TRBJ1-2, with D possibly TRBD1 on 6 matching bases. CDR1 is LGHDT, CDR2 YNNKEL, per germline (reference sequence). Trimming removed 1 base from V and 4 bases from J, with 10 bases in between. The CDR3 is made up of 14 amino acids. In DNA form, the CDR3 reads TGTGCCAGCAGCCAAGTTGGGGGCAGCTATGGCTACACCTTC. Amino acid sequence: CASSQVGGSYGYTF.

The V gene is TRBV10-1, the J gene TRBJ2-3; maybe TRBD2 (5 bases). The V and J ends lost 0 bases and 6 bases respectively, with 10 bases between them. This CDR3 has 14 amino acids. Germline V CDR1 and CDR2: WNHNN, SYGVQD (reference sequence). The CDR3 DNA is TGCGCCAGCAGTGAGTCCACGGGATCGGATACGCAGTATTTT. Protein product: CASSESTGSDTQYF.

The chain uses TRBV2 and TRBJ1-5, with 8 bases that match TRBD1. Trimming cost V 5 bases and J 2 bases; bases outside gene matches: 2. Looked up from germline, CDR1 is SNHLY and CDR2 is FYNNEI. This CDR3 is built from 14 residues. DNA of the CDR3: TGTGCCAGCAGTCAGGGGGCACGCAATCAGCCCCAGCATTTT. Its translation: CASSQGARNQPQHF.

The chain links TRBV4-2 to TRBJ2-1; the D gene is possibly TRBD1 (6 bases). Germline values: CDR1 LGHNA, CDR2 YNFKEQ. CDR3 length: 16 amino acids. The V gene lost 1 base and the J gene lost 3 bases, with 13 bases spanning the gap. The CDR3 here is CASSQATGIIYNEQFF. The CDR3 DNA follows: TGTGCCAGCAGCCAAGCCACAGGGATTATCTACAATGAGCAGTTCTTC.

The genes are TRBV5-4 and TRBJ2-2; tentatively, D is TRBD2 (6 bases). Germline V lookup: CDR1 SGHNT, CDR2 YYREEE (reference sequence). This CDR3 region has 15 residues. The V gene lost 0 bases and the J gene lost 0 bases, with 6 bases spanning the gap. CDR3 bases: TGTGCCAGCAGCTTGGGACTAGCGAACACCGGGGAGCTGTTTTTT. This encodes CASSLGLANTGELFF.

This rearrangement joins TRBV18 to TRBJ2-7; 7 positions match TRBD2. V shed 6 bases, J shed 5 bases, and the junction held 13 bases outside the gene matches. The CDR3 extends over 15 amino acids. Looked up from germline, CDR1 is KGHSH and CDR2 is LQKENI. The CDR3 region has the DNA TGTGCCAGCTCTCTCCCAGGACTAGTGGGTGACGAGCAGTACTTC. Its translation: CASSLPGLVGDEQYF.

The chain carries TRBV9 and TRBJ1-5; the D gene is possibly TRBD1 (6 bases). CDR3 length: 14 residues. Germline V CDR1 and CDR2: SGDLS, YYNGEE. The V end lost 0 bases, the J end lost 4 bases, and 8 bases lay between the germline ends. The DNA for the CDR3 is TGTGCCAGCAGCGTAGGACAGGAAAATCAGCCCCAGCATTTT. This translates into CASSVGQENQPQHF.

This rearrangement joins TRBV7-2 to TRBJ2-7; D might be TRBD1 (5 bases). Trimming pared 5 bases from V and 4 bases from J, leaving 12 bases between. This CDR3 has 13 amino acids. Germline lookup yields CDR1 SGHTA and CDR2 FQGNSA. CDR3 in DNA: TGTGCCAGCAGCCAGGGCCTAGTGTACGAGCAGTACTTC. It encodes CASSQGLVYEQYF.

The rearrangement links TRBV20-1 to TRBJ1-1; D remains ambiguous. Per germline, CDR1 DFQATT and CDR2 SNEGSKA (reference sequence). V lost 3 bases and J lost 0, with 8 bases in between. The CDR3 has 13 residues. The CDR3 region is CSASSPLNTEAFF. In DNA form, the CDR3 reads TGCAGTGCTAGTAGCCCGTTGAACACTGAAGCTTTCTTT.

The chain uses TRBV6-1 and TRBJ1-6; D gene uncertain. The CDR3 has 15 residues. Trimming pared 3 bases from V and 5 bases from J, leaving 11 bases between. Per the germline V gene, CDR1 is MNHNS and CDR2 is SASEGT. This CDR3 is CASSDQDGNNSPLHF. The CDR3 bases are TGTGCCAGCAGTGATCAGGACGGGAATAATTCACCCCTCCACTTT.

The chain is built from TRBV6-5 and TRBJ2-6, with D maybe TRBD2 (6 bases). Trimming cost V 6 bases and J 0 bases, with 9 bases left between them. The germline gives CDR1 MNHEY, CDR2 SVGAGI. This CDR3 has 15 amino acids. The CDR3 bases are TGTGCCAGCAGGGACGGGGGCTCTGGGGCCAACGTCCTGACTTTC. Protein: CASRDGGSGANVLTF.

Notes on this clone: An end of the junction does not agree with germline; a read error may underlie this. The CDR3 region is CASTVGELPYNEQFF. CDR3 DNA sequence: TGTGCCAGCACCGTAGGAGAACTACCCTACAATGAGCAGTTCTTC. The gene calls are TRBV9 and TRBJ2-1; no firm D call. The germline V gene encodes CDR1 SGDLS and CDR2 YYNGEE. CDR3 size: 15 residues.

V is TRBV12-3 or TRBV12-4 and J is TRBJ2-3, with no clear D. The ends were cut back, 5 bases at V and 5 bases at J, with 8 bases in the middle. The CDR3 totals 12 residues. The CDR3 DNA reads as TGTGCCAGCAGTCGTCTAAGAGATACGCAGTATTTT. This sequence encodes CASSRLRDTQYF.

The chain combines TRBV6-2 or TRBV6-3 with TRBJ2-2; 9 bases match TRBD1. V was clipped by 3 bases and J by 3 bases; unmatched bases: 8. CDR3 length: 17 amino acids. CDR1 and CDR2 (germline): MNHEY, SVGEGT. CDR3 protein: CASSYLPGQGDTGELFF. The CDR3 DNA is TGTGCCAGCAGTTATCTCCCGGGACAGGGTGACACCGGGGAGCTGTTTTTT.

This clone has just a few counts. This sequence joins TRBV10-2 and TRBJ2-7, with a possible D match to TRBD1 (5 bases). Trimming stripped 7 bases from V and 2 bases from J, with 21 bases between. Per the germline V gene, CDR1 is WSHSY and CDR2 is SAAADI. This CDR3 is built from 16 residues. The CDR3 sequence: CASTPSSDTPAYEQYF. CDR3 bases: TGCGCCAGCACTCCGAGTTCGGACACCCCGGCCTACGAGCAGTACTTC.

This clone was seen a handful of times. V usage is TRBV5-6 and J usage is TRBJ1-6, with D perhaps matching TRBD1 (6 bases). Germline V CDR1 and CDR2: SGHDT, YYEEEE. V was trimmed by 2 bases and J by 10 bases, leaving 16 bases between them. This CDR3 spans 15 amino acids. The chain's CDR3 is CASSFRYRVSSPLHF. As DNA, the CDR3 is TGTGCCAGCAGCTTTCGTTACAGGGTTTCCTCACCCCTCCACTTT.

V and J are TRBV27 and TRBJ2-5; D is perhaps TRBD1 (6 bases). CDR1 and CDR2 (germline): MNHEY, SMNVEV (reference sequence). The CDR3 loop spans 15 amino acids. V was pared by 5 bases and J by 5 bases, with 18 bases between. The DNA of the CDR3 is TGTGCCAGCAGTCCCTTACCCAGGGGTCGGGAGACCCAGTACTTC. Protein product: CASSPLPRGRETQYF.

The CDR3 protein is CASSFTGGPYEQYF. CDR3 DNA sequence: TGTGCCAGCAGCTTTACAGGGGGGCCCTACGAGCAGTACTTC. The chain is built from TRBV7-9 and TRBJ2-7; TRBD1 aligns across 8 bases. Germline CDR1 SEHNR, CDR2 FQNEAQ (reference sequence). V shed 3 bases, J shed 2 bases, and the junction held 3 bases outside the gene matches. The CDR3 totals 14 residues.

This chain uses TRBV7-9 with TRBJ2-1; 11 bases agree with TRBD1. The length of the CDR3 is 16 residues. Losses at the gene ends were 5 bases for V and 7 bases for J; bases not matched to a gene: 10. Germline CDR1 SEHNR, CDR2 FQNEAQ (reference sequence). The CDR3 DNA follows: TGTGCCAGCAGCCCAACGGGGACAGGGGGGTGGAATGAGCAGTTCTTC. Encoded protein: CASSPTGTGGWNEQFF.

The chain uses TRBV7-9 and TRBJ2-7; D not resolved. Germline lookup yields CDR1 SEHNR and CDR2 FQNEAQ (reference sequence). CDR3 length: 13 amino acids. The V end lost 0 bases, the J end lost 1 base, and 4 bases lay between the germline ends. This CDR3 is CASSLARSYEQYF. The CDR3 nucleotides read TGTGCCAGCAGCTTAGCTAGATCCTACGAGCAGTACTTC.

The CDR3 DNA reads TGTGCCAGCAGCCAGGGGACAGGGGCAGGGAACACTGAAGCTTTCTTT. Translating it yields CASSQGTGAGNTEAFF. The chain employs TRBV5-4 and TRBJ1-1, with 10 bases lining up with TRBD1. The CDR3 consists of 16 residues. Germline V gene lookup returns CDR1 SGHNT and CDR2 YYREEE (reference sequence). V lost 4 bases, J lost 1 base, and 7 bases stayed unmatched.

The chain employs TRBV11-2 and TRBJ2-3; 7 bases fit TRBD2. With 2 bases clipped from V and 2 bases from J, the junction kept 7 bases outside the gene matches. The germline CDR1 and CDR2 sequences are SGHAT and FQNNGV. CDR3 length: 16 residues. The CDR3 DNA sequence: TGTGCCAGCAGCTTAATCGGCGGGGGAAACACAGATACGCAGTATTTT. Amino acid sequence: CASSLIGGGNTDTQYF. The variable domain in full, completed from reference TRBV11-2 and TRBJ2-3, reads EAGVAQSPRYKIIEKRQSVAFWCNPISGHATLYWYQQILGQGPKLLIQFQNNGVVDDSQLPKDRFSAERLKGVDSTLKIQPAKLEDSAVYLCASSLIGGGNTDTQYFGPGTRLTVL.

This clone was seen just once. The rearrangement joins TRBV10-2 to TRBJ1-6, with D unclear. V lost 5 bases, J lost 9 bases, and 14 bases lay in between. The CDR3 totals 14 residues. Per germline, CDR1 WSHSY and CDR2 SAAADI. The CDR3 here is CASSQTAVGSPLHF. The CDR3 nucleotides read TGCGCCAGCAGTCAGACCGCGGTCGGTTCACCCCTCCACTTT.

The CDR3 is CASSIGRQGHTEAFF. The CDR3, as DNA: TGTGCCAGTAGTATAGGGAGACAGGGTCACACTGAAGCTTTCTTT. The chain uses TRBV19 and TRBJ1-1; 7 bases map to TRBD1. The junction had 5 bases not matched to a gene; V was cut back by 1 base and J by 3 bases. This CDR3 is 15 amino acids long. Germline CDR1 is LNHDA and CDR2 is SQIVND (reference sequence).